The TCR beta chain described here comes from a study of cytomegalovirus exposure and HLA in healthy donors. The CDR3 is 14 residues long. Primers included in the PCR were 60 Vbeta and 13 Jbeta primers. The protocol was immunoSEQ multiplex PCR, while the TCRdb copy is restricted to in-frame clones and leaves out a portion. This table has 100,000 or so clones, just over 75% appearing once. The V and J genes are TRBV1 and TRBJ2-7; the table's TRBD2 call for D was not verified on the DNA. TRBV1 is classified as a pseudogene. Sequencing was done on a sample of PBMCs. This sequence originates from a middle-aged man in good health and CMV-seropositive. The CDR3 here is CTSSHRGRTYEQYF. CDR3 nucleotide sequence: TGCACCAGCAGCCACCGCGGGAGGACCTACGAGCAGTACTTC.